This T cell receptor (beta chain) appears in the sequencing data of a study of long-term antiretroviral therapy in people with HIV (dated by TCRdb to the early 2020s). Notes on the research overall: The earliest samples were collected about a decade before the 2015 WHO recommendation for immediate ART, when ART was typically delayed until CD4 counts fell. A retrospective serial study tested whether changes in peripheral blood TRB repertoire composition and diversity were associated with ART initiation and durable HIV suppression. A total of roughly 180 cryopreserved PBMC samples were contributed to the cohort by 30 adults with confirmed HIV infection, with samples collected serially over a mean of about 6 years (range 1-12). Of the 25 to 30 participants with HIV, roughly twelve were female. No cross-contamination during QIAcube processing was seen in test extractions of a monoclonal T-cell line run alongside around 31 polyclonal samples. General study outcomes and caveats: The repertoire was dominated across all time points by expanded TRB clones identified before ART initiation, although this dominance was seen to fluctuate and to decrease in many PLHIV after ART. Unsorted PBMC were profiled instead of sorted CD4+ and CD8+ T cells because pre-ART samples had limited cell numbers. Owing to limited PBMC availability, only the TCR beta chain was sequenced, without alpha chain pairing. Compared with controls, HIV repertoires had narrower CDR3 length ranges, and the network structure pointed to an antigen-experienced repertoire that shifted only slightly toward naive after ART. Samples dated from about 2003 to 2018, and the ART regimens used may be less effective than current ones. A significant increase in TRB diversity was found to be associated with ART initiation, although TRB diversity was observed to remain significantly below that of transplant donor controls even after long-term ART. Inferences about post-ART repertoire changes are limited because no data were available on ART adherence, viral resistance or therapy changes.

The immunoSEQ hsTCRB v3.0 assay was used at survey level resolution to sequence the TRB variable region. TRB sequencing targeted a depth of about 35,000-55,000 T-cell genomes per sample. An Illumina MiSeq with a v3 150-cycle kit was used to sequence the pooled TRB libraries. In the source study's methods: Analysis of repertoires was carried out in R inside a reproducible Nextflow workflow spanning QC, data transformation and analysis. Custom analyses were implemented in LymphoSeq2, an R package for AIRR-Seq data exploration. After excluding several samples that yielded fewer than 5000 total TRB sequences, approximately 180 HIV repertoires remained for analysis. Among the 180 to 200 retained HIV repertoires, 55 to 60 were collected before ART initiation and 129 after ART initiation. Repertoires were downsampled to 5000 TRB nucleotide sequences, with summary statistics averaged over 100 downsampling iterations. The analysis kept only TRB sequences whose CDR3 regions were at least seven amino acids long. Diversity was measured with a Shannon entropy-derived clonality score and the Gini coefficient. Repertoire networks linked the top 5000 CDR3 amino acid sequences whenever two sequences differed by an edit distance of one. For TRB CDR3 amino acid sequences, antigen specificity groups and MHC restriction were predicted with GLIPH2. To flag known associations with CMV, EBV, HIV or tissue antigens, CDR3 amino acid sequences were compared against VDJdb and McPAS-TCR. Pre-ART, post-ART and control groups were compared with Wilcoxon signed-rank tests and Holm-Bonferroni correction. Entries here come from immuneACCESS through TCRdb and include only in-frame sequences with V and J called. Some clones fail to appear in such tables; in the studies checked, an unresolved V gene covers under half of the shortfall, and the cause of the remainder is unknown. V and J calls and clone size are given by that table; D and trimming were obtained from the DNA. The sample table contains 15,000 to 20,000 clones; only one count was recorded for over 75% of them. The top ten hold roughly 4.7% of the sample.

The germline V gene sets CDR1 to MDHEN and CDR2 to SYDVKM. Spanning cysteine to phenylalanine, the CDR3 consists of 18 amino acids. Only the CDR3 part of the read is kept: 54 bases, read in frame from the first base. Deletion took 7 bases off V and 4 bases off J, with a span of 26 bases between the germline ends. Details on this clone: No cognate antigen has been identified for it. Nothing much larger sits one base from this clone, and base qualities are not available.

Participants were included only if at least one PBMC sample before ART initiation and at least two post-ART samples were available. Every participant with HIV received treatment in the United States of America. Cryopreserved samples of about 0.95-11 million PBMC were thawed and washed before DNA extraction. At the time of the earliest PBMC sample for each participant with HIV, ages ranged from 23 to 54 years. PBMC samples were contributed by each participant from 1-4 timepoints before ART initiation and 2-8 timepoints after ART initiation, with a median of 7 samples. Serial HIV viral load, CD4+ T-cell count, ART history and demographic data were obtained for every participant. Genomic DNA was extracted from unsorted PBMC with a Qiagen kit on a QIAcube, processed in batches of 12 samples.

The V and J genes are TRBV28 and TRBJ2-1, and the D gene may be TRBD2, 6 bases matching. The receptor was derived from a man aged 18 to 30 with HIV. The input for sequencing was unsorted PBMCs, taken 0.1 years before starting antiretroviral therapy. Here the CDR3 is given as CASIRGNVAGPAYNEQFF. The nucleotide sequence reads as follows: TGTGCCAGCATAAGGGGAAATGTCGCGGGACCCGCTTACAATGAGCAGTTCTTC.